The 28 T cell receptor beta chains below all came from one sample that was sequenced in a study of technical replicates of blood from several donors (dated by TCRdb to between 2016 and 2019). Libraries came from the immunoSEQ multiplex PCR assay. What TCRdb holds here is the immuneACCESS table cut down to in-frame rearrangements. Part of the clones is not present; checked against another copy, under half of the missing clones reflect an unresolved V gene, and the others are unexplained. Counted in this sample were 100,000 or so clones; about 94% of them appeared once. The ten largest clones capture 0.24% of the sample. Sequencing input: T cells isolated from PBMCs. Receptors originate from a human donor in good health.

The CDR3 reads CASSSSDRGYTGELFF. The CDR3 coding sequence is TGCGCCAGCAGCTCTTCGGACAGGGGATACACCGGGGAGCTGTTTTTT. This rearrangement joins TRBV5-1 to TRBJ2-2, with 9 bases matching TRBD1. This CDR3 has 16 amino acids. CDR1 is SGHRS and CDR2 is YFSETQ in the germline V gene. V gave up 3 bases and J gave up 3 bases; unmatched junction bases: 6.

The CDR3 loop reads CASRDILAAEQFF. CDR3 sequence (DNA): TGTGCCAGCAGGGATATACTAGCGGCTGAGCAGTTCTTC. The gene calls are TRBV7-9 and TRBJ2-1, with 8 bases matching TRBD2. Germline V gene data show CDR1 as SEHNR and CDR2 as FQNEAQ (reference sequence). This CDR3 comprises 13 residues. V gave up 6 bases and J gave up 9 bases; unmatched junction bases: 7.

This clone was recorded only once. The chain carries TRBV13 and TRBJ2-2, with D possibly being TRBD1 (6 bases). The length of the CDR3 is 15 residues. The V and J ends lost 3 bases and 2 bases respectively, with 10 bases between them. Germline V gene lookup returns CDR1 PRHDT and CDR2 FYEKMQ (reference sequence). CDR3 protein: CASSLSQGNTGELFF. The CDR3 nucleotides read TGTGCCAGCAGCTTGTCACAGGGCAACACCGGGGAGCTGTTTTTT.

This chain links TRBV10-1 with TRBJ1-1; no reliable D call. Trimming pared 0 bases from V and 9 bases from J, leaving 14 bases between. Germline CDR1 is WNHNN and CDR2 is SYGVQD (reference sequence). This CDR3 has 14 residues. The CDR3 bases are TGCGCCAGCAGTGAGTCGTTGACACGTCCGAAAGCTTTCTTT. Protein product: CASSESLTRPKAFF.

This chain links TRBV7-9 with TRBJ1-3; 7 bases agree with TRBD1. The trim removed 5 bases at V and 7 bases at J, leaving 11 bases unmatched. CDR1 SEHNR and CDR2 FQNEAQ come from the germline V gene (reference sequence). The CDR3 is made up of 15 amino acids. Here the CDR3 reads CASSPRGTVVNTIYF. The DNA for the CDR3 is TGTGCCAGCAGCCCCAGGGGGACAGTCGTTAACACCATATATTTT.

V and J are TRBV7-9 and TRBJ2-4, with 8 nucleotides matching TRBD1. CDR1 and CDR2 (germline): SEHNR, FQNEAQ (reference sequence). The length of the CDR3 is 13 residues. Losses at the gene ends were 4 bases for V and 6 bases for J; bases not matched to a gene: 2. CDR3 sequence reads: CASSSGQGNIQYF. CDR3 sequence (DNA): TGTGCCAGCAGCTCAGGACAGGGAAACATTCAGTACTTC.

This clone was seen only once. V is TRBV2 and J is TRBJ1-6; 9 positions agree with TRBD1. This CDR3 contains 14 residues. V was clipped by 3 bases and J by 9 bases; unmatched bases: 3. Germline lookup yields CDR1 SNHLY and CDR2 FYNNEI. The CDR3 reads CASSEDRGSSPLHF. The CDR3 nucleotides read TGTGCCAGCAGTGAGGACAGGGGAAGTTCACCCCTCCACTTT.

This clone appeared once. This chain links TRBV9 with TRBJ2-3; 7 bases align to TRBD2. The CDR3 consists of 15 residues. From germline, CDR1 is SGDLS and CDR2 YYNGEE. Trimming removed 0 bases from V and 3 bases from J; junction bases left unmatched: 4. Written as DNA, the CDR3 is TGTGCCAGCAGCGTAGTGGGGGGAGGGACAGATACGCAGTATTTT. Residues: CASSVVGGGTDTQYF.

The V and J genes are TRBV6-5 and TRBJ2-1; a weak D match, TRBD1 (6 bases). Germline CDR1 and CDR2: MNHEY and SVGAGI. V gave up 0 bases and J gave up 0 bases, with 9 bases separating them. This CDR3 region has 16 residues. The CDR3, as DNA: TGTGCCAGCAGTTACTCGGGCAGGGGCTCCTACAATGAGCAGTTCTTC. Amino acid sequence: CASSYSGRGSYNEQFF.

This sequence joins TRBV5-5 and TRBJ2-7; TRBD2 agrees at 8 bases. Per germline, CDR1 SGHKS and CDR2 YYEKEE (reference sequence). V lost 0 bases, J lost 6 bases, and 2 bases stayed unmatched. This CDR3 is built from 13 residues. The CDR3 DNA reads TGTGCCAGCAGCTTGGACAGCGGGGGCGAGCAGTACTTC. It translates to CASSLDSGGEQYF.

The chain uses TRBV9 and TRBJ2-2; 10 nucleotides align to TRBD2. Losses at the gene ends were 0 bases for V and 8 bases for J; bases not matched to a gene: 4. This CDR3 comprises 15 residues. CDR1 is SGDLS and CDR2 is YYNGEE in the germline V gene. The CDR3 loop reads CASSVEAGGVGELFF. The DNA of the CDR3 is TGTGCCAGCAGCGTAGAAGCGGGAGGGGTGGGGGAGCTGTTTTTT.

The V gene is TRBV6-1, the J gene TRBJ1-4; no clear D gene. This CDR3 has 17 amino acids. Germline V gene sequence: CDR1 MNHNS, CDR2 SASEGT. The V and J ends lost 1 base and 5 bases respectively, with 17 bases between them. The CDR3 sequence is CASSEVPLSVLNEKLFF. The CDR3 DNA follows: TGTGCCAGCAGTGAAGTCCCCCTTTCGGTACTAAATGAAAAACTGTTTTTT.

The CDR3 reads CASSGTSGYNEQFF. In DNA, the CDR3 is TGTGCCAGCAGCGGGACTAGCGGTTACAATGAGCAGTTCTTC. The gene calls are TRBV6-5 and TRBJ2-1; 11 bases map to TRBD2. The CDR3 spans 14 residues. The V gene end was trimmed by 6 bases and the J gene end by 4 bases; junction bases not matched to a gene: 2. Germline CDR1 MNHEY, CDR2 SVGAGI.

V and J are TRBV10-3 and TRBJ2-2, with TRBD2 matching over 10 bases. Losses at the gene ends were 9 bases for V and 3 bases for J; bases not matched to a gene: 4. The CDR3 is 14 residues long. Per the germline V gene, CDR1 is ENHRY and CDR2 is SYGVKD. The CDR3 nucleotides are TGTGCCATAGCGGGAGGGTATGACACCGGGGAGCTGTTTTTT. Residues: CAIAGGYDTGELFF.

This chain uses TRBV28 with TRBJ2-1; unclear D gene. V was shortened by 8 bases and J by 7 bases, with 9 bases between the two germline ends. The CDR3 runs to 11 residues. Germline assignment: CDR1 MDHEN and CDR2 SYDVKM. The CDR3 protein is CASHARNEQFF. The CDR3 nucleotides are TGTGCCAGCCACGCGAGAAATGAGCAGTTCTTC.

The chain links TRBV12-5 to TRBJ2-7; TRBD2 aligns across 9 bases. Germline V gives CDR1 LGHNT, CDR2 FRNRAP. The junction had 14 bases not matched to a gene; V was cut back by 0 bases and J by 5 bases. The CDR3 loop spans 18 amino acids. Written as DNA, the CDR3 is TGTGCTAGTGGTTTGGTACCCGACGGCGGGAGGGCCTCGAACGAGCAGTACTTC. This gives the protein CASGLVPDGGRASNEQYF.

The chain is built from TRBV4-2 and TRBJ2-1; D is ambiguous. The CDR3 extends over 13 amino acids. Germline V CDR1 and CDR2: LGHNA, YNFKEQ. V lost 4 bases and J lost 4, with 8 bases in between. The CDR3 DNA reads TGTGCCAGCAGCCCACTCGGTTACAATGAGCAGTTCTTC. Translating it yields CASSPLGYNEQFF.

The sample holds a few counts of this clone. CDR3 loop: CSVTGGTEAFF. The CDR3 nucleotides are TGCAGCGTGACAGGGGGCACTGAAGCTTTCTTT. The chain has TRBV29-1 and TRBJ1-1; 9 bases are shared with TRBD1. Germline CDR1 reads SQVTM; CDR2 reads ANQGSEA. This CDR3 has 11 residues. V lost 6 bases and J lost 4; bases outside the gene matches: 0.

The chain employs TRBV27 and TRBJ1-5; weak D call: TRBD1 (6 bases). This CDR3 comprises 14 residues. Trimming took 4 bases from V and 6 from J, leaving 13 bases between them. The germline gives CDR1 MNHEY, CDR2 SMNVEV (reference sequence). Here the CDR3 reads CASSSTGPAQPQHF. The CDR3 DNA sequence: TGTGCCAGCAGTTCTACAGGGCCGGCTCAGCCCCAGCATTTT.

V is TRBV5-1 and J is TRBJ2-7, with 7 positions matching TRBD1. Germline V gene sequence: CDR1 SGHRS, CDR2 YFSETQ. The V and J ends lost 2 bases and 3 bases, in that order; junction bases with no gene match: 5. The CDR3 spans 14 residues. The CDR3 nucleotides are TGCGCCAGCAGCTTAGGACAGGCTAACTACGAGCAGTACTTC. Residues: CASSLGQANYEQYF.

This chain joins TRBV28 and TRBJ2-7; D may be TRBD2 (5 bases). Germline CDR1 reads MDHEN; CDR2 reads SYDVKM. The CDR3 covers 12 residues. V was trimmed by 5 bases and J by 5 bases, leaving 10 bases between them. The CDR3 region is CASSGRGNEQYF. The CDR3 DNA reads TGTGCCAGCAGTGGGAGAGGCAACGAGCAGTACTTC.

The gene calls are TRBV7-9 and TRBJ2-2; no reliable D call. With 1 base removed from V and 3 bases from J, the gap between germline ends came to 9 bases. The CDR3 is 15 residues long. Germline CDR1 reads SEHNR; CDR2 reads FQNEAQ (reference sequence). The CDR3: CASSLDSLDTGELFF. For the CDR3, the DNA is TGTGCCAGCAGCTTAGATTCTCTAGACACCGGGGAGCTGTTTTTT.

The chain joins TRBV4-1 to TRBJ2-7; the match to TRBD2 covers 9 bases. This CDR3 contains 17 residues. Per the germline V gene, CDR1 is MGHRA and CDR2 is YSYEKL. The V and J ends lost 1 base and 3 bases, in that order; junction bases with no gene match: 10. The CDR3 DNA is TGCGCCAGCAGCCAAGTACCAGCGGGAGGCCGATTCTACGAGCAGTACTTC. Translated, it gives CASSQVPAGGRFYEQYF.

CDR3 in DNA: TGTGCCAGCAGTTCATGGACTAGCCGAGTCACAGATACGCAGTATTTT. It encodes CASSSWTSRVTDTQYF. The chain is built from TRBV6-5 and TRBJ2-3; 8 positions match TRBD2. V gave up 4 bases and J gave up 2 bases; unmatched junction bases: 8. The CDR3 spans 16 residues. The germline CDR1 and CDR2 sequences are MNHEY and SVGAGI.

Here the CDR3 reads CASSLTSGGYNEQFF. Written as DNA, the CDR3 is TGCGCCAGCAGCTTAACTAGCGGGGGTTACAATGAGCAGTTCTTC. The chain has TRBV5-1 and TRBJ2-1; 11 bases match TRBD2. This CDR3 spans 15 amino acids. Germline CDR1 and CDR2: SGHRS and YFSETQ. Germline trimming cut 2 bases from V and 4 bases from J; bases unmatched to any gene: 2.

The chain joins TRBV4-2 to TRBJ2-7, with 16 positions matching TRBD2. Per germline, CDR1 LGHNA and CDR2 YNFKEQ. V shed 0 bases and J 1 base; nucleotides not matched to a gene: 9. This CDR3 contains 20 residues. Written as DNA, the CDR3 is TGTGCCAGCAGCCAAGATGGGACTAGCGGGAGGGAGGGGGATTCCTACGAGCAGTACTTC. It yields the protein CASSQDGTSGREGDSYEQYF.

A few counts support this clone. The chain links TRBV2 to TRBJ1-5; 9 nucleotides align to TRBD1. The V gene's germline CDR1 is SNHLY and CDR2 FYNNEI. This CDR3 is built from 14 residues. V lost 4 bases to trimming and J lost 9 bases; unmatched junction nucleotides: 7. The CDR3 DNA reads TGTGCCAGCAGTGGACAGGGGGAACGTGGGCCCCAGCATTTT. This gives the protein CASSGQGERGPQHF.

This clone was recorded once. The rearrangement links TRBV6-5 to TRBJ2-3, with unresolved D. Trimming removed 2 bases from V and 2 bases from J, with 8 bases in between. Germline V lookup: CDR1 MNHEY, CDR2 SVGAGI. The CDR3 extends over 14 amino acids. The CDR3 bases are TGTGCCAGCAGTTACGGTCGGGTCACAGATACGCAGTATTTT. It specifies CASSYGRVTDTQYF.